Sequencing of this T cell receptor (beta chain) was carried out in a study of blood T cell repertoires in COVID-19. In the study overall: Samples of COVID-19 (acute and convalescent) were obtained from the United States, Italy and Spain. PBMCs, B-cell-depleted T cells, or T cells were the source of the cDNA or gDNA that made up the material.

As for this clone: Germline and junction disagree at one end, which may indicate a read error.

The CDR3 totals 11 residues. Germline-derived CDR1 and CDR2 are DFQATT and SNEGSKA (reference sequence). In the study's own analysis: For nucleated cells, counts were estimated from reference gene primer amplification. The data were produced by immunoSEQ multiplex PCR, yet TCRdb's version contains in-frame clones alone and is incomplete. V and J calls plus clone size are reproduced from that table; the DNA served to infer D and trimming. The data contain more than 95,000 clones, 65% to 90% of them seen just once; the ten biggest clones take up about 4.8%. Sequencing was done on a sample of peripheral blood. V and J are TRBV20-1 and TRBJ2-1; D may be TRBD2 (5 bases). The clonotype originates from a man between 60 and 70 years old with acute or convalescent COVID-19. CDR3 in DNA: TGCAGTGCTAGAGAGATGACTACCCTGATCTTC. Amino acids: CSAREMTTLIF.